This TCR beta chain was observed in a study of blood T cell repertoires in COVID-19. For the study at large: COVID-19 samples collected from the United States, Italy and Spain covered acute and convalescent phases. The cDNA or gDNA used as material had been derived from T cells, B-cell-depleted T cells, or PBMCs.

Authors' analysis steps: Amplification of reference gene primers provided the estimated nucleated cell counts. Generated by immunoSEQ multiplex PCR, the TCRdb table keeps only in-frame clones and is missing some. V and J calls and clone size are as listed in that table; D and trimming were resolved from the DNA. Counted here are 150,000 to 200,000 clones, 70% to 85% occurring once; the ten biggest clones make up 22%. V shed 7 bases, J shed 6 bases, and the junction held 6 bases outside the gene matches. CDR1 and CDR2 (germline): SNHLY, FYNNEI. This CDR3 comprises 14 residues. This rearrangement joins TRBV2 to TRBJ2-7, with TRBD2 identical over 13 bases. The specimen was peripheral blood. This TCR was sampled from a woman of 80 years or more with acute or convalescent COVID-19. Here the CDR3 reads CASTGLAGVREQYF. CDR3 DNA sequence: TGTGCCAGCACCGGACTAGCGGGAGTTCGCGAGCAGTACTTC.